A selection of T cell receptor beta chains follows, all from one sample in a study of blood T cell repertoires in COVID-19. Data came from immunoSEQ multiplex PCR; TCRdb stores just in-frame clones and leaves some out. The sample lists approximately 180,000 clones; about 79% were seen once. The source material was peripheral blood. The receptors here all came from a woman in her 70s with acute or convalescent COVID-19. Both conserved end residues are part of each CDR3. D genes are given only for firm matches. For some rows the clone size is stated as once, few or many, or as a class when expanded; others skip it.

clone_size,j_call,v_call,d_call,cdr3_nt,cdr3_aa
.,TRBJ2-2,TRBV7-9,.,TGTGCCAGCAGCTTGCGGAGCCTCTCGAACACCGGGGAGCTGTTTTTT,CASSLRSLSNTGELFF
.,TRBJ2-7,TRBV27,TRBD2,TGTGCCAGCAGTTTATATAGACTAGCGGGAAGCTACGAGCAGTACTTC,CASSLYRLAGSYEQYF
.,TRBJ2-1,TRBV4-1,TRBD2,TGCGCCAGCAGCCAACACGGACTAGCGGGCTCCAACAATGAGCAGTTCTTC,CASSQHGLAGSNNEQFF
.,TRBJ1-1,TRBV19,TRBD1,TGTGCCAGTTTCCGGGACAGCACTTACCGTAACACTGAAGCTTTCTTT,CASFRDSTYRNTEAFF
.,TRBJ2-2,TRBV2,TRBD2,TGTGCCAGCAGCGGCCCCCTCCTAGCGGGAGCTCTAAGGACCGGGGAGCTGTTTTTT,CASSGPLLAGALRTGELFF
.,TRBJ2-7,TRBV4-2,.,TGTGCCAGCAGCCAAGAACAGAATGCTTACGAGCAGTACTTC,CASSQEQNAYEQYF
.,TRBJ2-1,TRBV27,.,TGTGCCAGCAATCGGGTGGGCGGGATCTCCTACAATGAGCAGTTCTTC,CASNRVGGISYNEQFF
few,TRBJ2-7,TRBV18,.,TGTGCCAGCTCACCCCCGAGCTCCTACGAGCAGTACTTC,CASSPPSSYEQYF
.,TRBJ1-4,TRBV19,TRBD1,TGTGCCAGTAGGCCTAGGGACAGAGGCGAAAAACTGTTTTTT,CASRPRDRGEKLFF
few,TRBJ2-1,TRBV7-8,.,TGTGCCAGCAGCTTAGTAGGCGGGACGAATAATGAGCAGTTCTTC,CASSLVGGTNNEQFF
.,TRBJ2-1,TRBV19,.,TGTGCCAGTAGTATGGGGCGGTTCTCCTACAATGAGCAGTTCTTC,CASSMGRFSYNEQFF
.,TRBJ2-2,TRBV5-1,TRBD1,TGCGCCAGCAGACAGGGACAGGCGGGAAACACCGGGGAGCTGTTTTTT,CASRQGQAGNTGELFF
.,TRBJ2-5,TRBV10-3,.,TGTGCCATCAGTGACCAGGGAGGGACCCAGTACTTC,CAISDQGGTQYF
.,TRBJ2-2,TRBV2,TRBD2,TGTGCCAGCAGTGGGAAGACTAGCGGGAGGGCCTGGGGCGACACCGGGGAGCTGTTTTTT,CASSGKTSGRAWGDTGELFF
.,TRBJ1-2,TRBV14,.,TGTGCCAGCAGCAGGATTAGCGACCCAATGCTGAATGGCTACACCTTC,CASSRISDPMLNGYTF
.,TRBJ2-1,TRBV24-1,TRBD1,TGTGCCACCAGTGATCCACCCCCGACAGGGTCAAAGTCATATGAGCAGTTCTTC,CATSDPPPTGSKSYEQFF
.,TRBJ2-7,TRBV20-1,TRBD2,TGCAGTGCTAGTGGCGTGAGCGGGAGTATCGAGCAGTACTTC,CSASGVSGSIEQYF
.,TRBJ2-1,TRBV20-1,.,TGCAGTGCTAGTTTTGGCCAAACCTCCTACAATGAGCAGTTCTTC,CSASFGQTSYNEQFF
.,TRBJ2-1,TRBV2,.,TGTGCCAGCAGTGTGGATCGAGGGAGTAATGAGCAGTTCTTC,CASSVDRGSNEQFF
.,TRBJ2-7,TRBV7-8,TRBD2,TGTGCCAGCACCCTCGGGACTAATGCCTACGAGCAGTACTTC,CASTLGTNAYEQYF
.,TRBJ2-7,TRBV19,.,TGTGCCAGTAGTCATCAGTACGAGCAGTACTTC,CASSHQYEQYF
few,TRBJ1-1,TRBV5-6,.,TGTGCCAGCAGCTTACAGGGCACTGAAGCTTTCTTT,CASSLQGTEAFF
.,TRBJ2-7,TRBV28,TRBD1,TGTGCCAGCAGACCCATCGACAGGGTCTCCTACGAGCAGTACTTC,CASRPIDRVSYEQYF
.,TRBJ2-7,TRBV2,TRBD2,TGTGCCAGCGTCCTCCTAGCGGGAGGGGACGAGCAGTACTTC,CASVLLAGGDEQYF
.,TRBJ2-1,TRBV5-1,TRBD2,TGCGCCAGCAGCCTAGGACTAGCTGTGGCGTATGTCCAGTTCTTC,CASSLGLAVAYVQFF
.,TRBJ2-1,TRBV10-3,TRBD1,TGTGCCATCAGTGGGTCAGGGGGCTGGGCGAATGAGCAGTTCTTC,CAISGSGGWANEQFF
.,TRBJ1-6,TRBV7-2,.,TGTGCCAGCAGCTTAATCAGGGACACTTCACCCCTCCACTTT,CASSLIRDTSPLHF